This is a list of T cell receptor beta chains from one sample in a study of blood T cell repertoires in COVID-19. Here immunoSEQ multiplex PCR was the method, and the copy in TCRdb shows in-frame clones only, minus some. The sample holds about 100,000 clones; around 83% are singletons and the top ten take roughly 1.9%. Source material: peripheral blood. These receptors all come from a man between 65 and 85 years old with active or convalescent COVID-19. Both conserved end residues are part of each CDR3. D genes are given only for firm matches. Expanded clones get a size class; other rows say once, few or many, or leave the size out.

CDR3 protein: CASSNTGYTEAFF
CDR3 DNA: TGTGCCAGCAGTAATACAGGGTACACTGAAGCTTTCTTT
D gene: NA
V gene: TRBV7-2
J gene: TRBJ1-1
clone size: NA

CDR3 protein: CASSLTGSEGYTF
CDR3 DNA: TGTGCCAGCAGCTTAACAGGGTCCGAAGGCTACACCTTC
D gene: NA
V gene: TRBV7-2
J gene: TRBJ1-2
clone size: NA

CDR3 protein: CAWRRGTGGQLAQYF
CDR3 DNA: TGTGCCTGGAGGAGGGGGACAGGGGGCCAGTTAGCGCAGTATTTT
D gene: TRBD1
V gene: TRBV30
J gene: TRBJ2-3
clone size: NA

CDR3 protein: CASSIVGDRAAYGYTF
CDR3 DNA: TGTGCCAGTAGTATAGTAGGCGACAGGGCGGCCTATGGCTACACCTTC
D gene: TRBD1
V gene: TRBV19
J gene: TRBJ1-2
clone size: NA

CDR3 protein: CASSTRQGNTEAFF
CDR3 DNA: TGTGCCAGCAGCACCCGACAGGGGAACACTGAAGCTTTCTTT
D gene: TRBD1
V gene: TRBV7-8
J gene: TRBJ1-1
clone size: NA

CDR3 protein: CASSSTLEETQYF
CDR3 DNA: TGTGCCAGCAGCTCTACATTGGAGGAGACCCAGTACTTC
D gene: NA
V gene: TRBV7-3
J gene: TRBJ2-5
clone size: once

CDR3 protein: CASSILGRGSYNEQFF
CDR3 DNA: TGTGCCAGTAGTATTTTGGGCAGGGGGTCCTACAATGAGCAGTTCTTC
D gene: TRBD1
V gene: TRBV19
J gene: TRBJ2-1
clone size: NA

CDR3 protein: CASSQELAAVSGDTQYF
CDR3 DNA: TGTGCCAGCAGCCAAGAACTAGCCGCGGTTTCGGGAGATACGCAGTATTTT
D gene: NA
V gene: TRBV14
J gene: TRBJ2-3
clone size: NA

CDR3 protein: CASSFTSGGQETQYF
CDR3 DNA: TGTGCCAGCAGCTTTACTAGCGGGGGACAAGAGACCCAGTACTTC
D gene: TRBD2
V gene: TRBV5-4
J gene: TRBJ2-5
clone size: NA

CDR3 protein: CASSLTRTGSSYNEQFF
CDR3 DNA: TGTGCCAGCAGTTTAACTAGGACAGGGAGCTCCTACAATGAGCAGTTCTTC
D gene: TRBD1
V gene: TRBV6-4
J gene: TRBJ2-1
clone size: NA

CDR3 protein: CASSFGGTGGEGYTF
CDR3 DNA: TGTGCCAGCAGCTTCGGGGGGACAGGGGGCGAAGGCTACACCTTC
D gene: TRBD1
V gene: TRBV11-2
J gene: TRBJ1-2
clone size: once

CDR3 protein: CPGRGTISYEQYF
CDR3 DNA: TGTCCAGGGAGGGGGACAATCTCCTACGAGCAGTACTTC
D gene: NA
V gene: TRBV28
J gene: TRBJ2-7
clone size: NA

CDR3 protein: CASTSLQGPDTQYF
CDR3 DNA: TGTGCCAGCACCAGTTTACAGGGGCCAGATACGCAGTATTTT
D gene: TRBD1
V gene: TRBV6-5
J gene: TRBJ2-3
clone size: NA

CDR3 protein: CASSPNSINRGPSNQPQHF
CDR3 DNA: TGCGCCAGCAGCCCCAACTCTATAAACAGGGGACCTAGCAATCAGCCCCAGCATTTT
D gene: TRBD1
V gene: TRBV4-3
J gene: TRBJ1-5
clone size: NA

CDR3 protein: CASSQVGAGNSPLHF
CDR3 DNA: TGTGCCAGCAGCCAAGTAGGGGCAGGTAATTCACCCCTCCACTTT
D gene: NA
V gene: TRBV3-1/TRBV3-2
J gene: TRBJ1-6
clone size: NA

CDR3 protein: CATSDSHNEQFF
CDR3 DNA: TGTGCCACCAGTGACAGTCACAATGAGCAGTTCTTC
D gene: NA
V gene: TRBV24-1
J gene: TRBJ2-1
clone size: once

CDR3 protein: CASGLTSGPGELFF
CDR3 DNA: TGTGCCAGCGGTTTAACTAGCGGCCCCGGGGAGCTGTTTTTT
D gene: TRBD2
V gene: TRBV2
J gene: TRBJ2-2
clone size: NA

CDR3 protein: CASSPRRSLTDTQYF
CDR3 DNA: TGTGCCAGCAGCCCCCGTCGTTCCCTTACAGATACGCAGTATTTT
D gene: NA
V gene: TRBV7-2
J gene: TRBJ2-3
clone size: NA

CDR3 protein: CASHYTTNEKLFF
CDR3 DNA: TGTGCCAGCCACTACACAACTAATGAAAAACTGTTTTTT
D gene: NA
V gene: TRBV6-7
J gene: TRBJ1-4
clone size: NA

CDR3 protein: CASSLRQGSHTYNEQFF
CDR3 DNA: TGTGCCAGCAGCTTAAGGCAGGGGAGTCACACCTACAATGAGCAGTTCTTC
D gene: NA
V gene: TRBV7-9
J gene: TRBJ2-1
clone size: NA

CDR3 protein: CASSISGEYRNTEAFF
CDR3 DNA: TGTGCCAGTAGTATTTCGGGGGAGTATCGGAACACTGAAGCTTTCTTT
D gene: NA
V gene: TRBV19
J gene: TRBJ1-1
clone size: NA

CDR3 protein: CSVLTTANTEAFF
CDR3 DNA: TGCAGCGTTCTAACGACAGCGAACACTGAAGCTTTCTTT
D gene: NA
V gene: TRBV29-1
J gene: TRBJ1-1
clone size: NA

CDR3 protein: CASSSSGDSGPGRYTQYF
CDR3 DNA: TGTGCCAGCAGTTCCTCCGGGGATAGCGGGCCGGGTAGATATACGCAGTATTTT
D gene: TRBD2
V gene: TRBV28
J gene: TRBJ2-3
clone size: NA

CDR3 protein: CASSPRFNNEQFF
CDR3 DNA: TGCGCCAGCAGCCCGCGATTTAACAATGAGCAGTTCTTC
D gene: NA
V gene: TRBV5-1
J gene: TRBJ2-1
clone size: NA

CDR3 protein: CASSYGNTEAFF
CDR3 DNA: TGTGCCAGCAGCTACGGGAACACTGAAGCTTTCTTT
D gene: NA
V gene: TRBV3-1/TRBV3-2
J gene: TRBJ1-1
clone size: NA

CDR3 protein: CASSQSLGRNEKLFF
CDR3 DNA: TGTGCCAGCAGTCAATCTCTAGGTCGAAATGAAAAACTGTTTTTT
D gene: NA
V gene: TRBV2
J gene: TRBJ1-4
clone size: NA

CDR3 protein: CASSSPSGGYYNEQFF
CDR3 DNA: TGTGCCAGCAGCTCCCCTAGCGGGGGCTATTACAATGAGCAGTTCTTC
D gene: TRBD2
V gene: TRBV27
J gene: TRBJ2-1
clone size: few

CDR3 protein: CASRVWTSGLNNEQFF
CDR3 DNA: TGTGCCAGCAGGGTCTGGACTAGCGGACTGAACAATGAGCAGTTCTTC
D gene: TRBD2
V gene: TRBV2
J gene: TRBJ2-1
clone size: NA

CDR3 protein: CASSGRTGGGYGYTF
CDR3 DNA: TGTGCCAGCAGCGGGCGGACAGGGGGTGGCTATGGCTACACCTTC
D gene: TRBD1
V gene: TRBV7-2
J gene: TRBJ1-2
clone size: NA

CDR3 protein: CASRVTVRAEAFF
CDR3 DNA: TGTGCCAGCAGGGTGACAGTTCGCGCTGAAGCTTTCTTT
D gene: NA
V gene: TRBV2
J gene: TRBJ1-1
clone size: NA

CDR3 protein: CASSLVRSGRETQYF
CDR3 DNA: TGTGCCAGCAGCTTAGTGAGGAGCGGAAGGGAGACCCAGTACTTC
D gene: NA
V gene: TRBV7-2
J gene: TRBJ2-5
clone size: NA

CDR3 protein: CASSYIVDSASSYNEQFF
CDR3 DNA: TGTGCCAGCAGCTATATCGTTGATTCGGCTAGCTCCTACAATGAGCAGTTCTTC
D gene: NA
V gene: TRBV11-2
J gene: TRBJ2-1
clone size: NA

CDR3 protein: CASSRTGLAYEKLFF
CDR3 DNA: TGTGCCAGCAGTAGAACAGGGTTAGCATATGAAAAACTGTTTTTT
D gene: NA
V gene: TRBV6-6
J gene: TRBJ1-4
clone size: NA

CDR3 protein: CASSQDTRREQYF
CDR3 DNA: TGTGCCAGCAGCCAAGATACAAGGCGGGAGCAGTACTTC
D gene: NA
V gene: TRBV4-2
J gene: TRBJ2-7
clone size: NA

CDR3 protein: CSVVAPSSYNEQFF
CDR3 DNA: TGCAGCGTTGTTGCTCCCAGCTCCTACAATGAGCAGTTCTTC
D gene: NA
V gene: TRBV29-1
J gene: TRBJ2-1
clone size: NA

CDR3 protein: CASSLLAGAKETQYF
CDR3 DNA: TGTGCCAGCAGCTTACTAGCGGGGGCGAAAGAGACCCAGTACTTC
D gene: TRBD2
V gene: TRBV11-2
J gene: TRBJ2-5
clone size: once

CDR3 protein: CASTTGVEQPQHF
CDR3 DNA: TGTGCCAGCACCACAGGGGTTGAACAGCCCCAGCATTTT
D gene: TRBD1
V gene: TRBV6-5
J gene: TRBJ1-5
clone size: once

CDR3 protein: CASSPREGDGNTIYF
CDR3 DNA: TGTGCCAGCAGCCCCAGAGAGGGGGATGGAAACACCATATATTTT
D gene: NA
V gene: TRBV3-1/TRBV3-2
J gene: TRBJ1-3
clone size: NA

CDR3 protein: CASSSVRELETQYF
CDR3 DNA: TGTGCCAGCAGTTCCGTGCGTGAGTTGGAGACCCAGTACTTC
D gene: NA
V gene: TRBV6-5
J gene: TRBJ2-5
clone size: NA

CDR3 protein: CASSYSAASYGYTF
CDR3 DNA: TGTGCCAGCAGTTACTCGGCGGCCAGTTATGGCTACACCTTC
D gene: NA
V gene: TRBV6-2/TRBV6-3
J gene: TRBJ1-2
clone size: NA

CDR3 protein: CASSAGTGGFYEQYF
CDR3 DNA: TGTGCCAGCAGCGCCGGGACAGGGGGCTTCTACGAGCAGTACTTC
D gene: TRBD1
V gene: TRBV9
J gene: TRBJ2-7
clone size: medium-sized

CDR3 protein: CATRPKAGFFGTDTQYF
CDR3 DNA: TGTGCCACACGCCCCAAGGCGGGGTTTTTCGGCACAGATACGCAGTATTTT
D gene: NA
V gene: TRBV5-8
J gene: TRBJ2-3
clone size: NA

CDR3 protein: CASSSTGSFNTEAFF
CDR3 DNA: TGTGCCAGCAGTTCCACAGGGTCCTTTAACACTGAAGCTTTCTTT
D gene: NA
V gene: TRBV28
J gene: TRBJ1-1
clone size: NA

CDR3 protein: CASSYQGQGYTEAFF
CDR3 DNA: TGTGCCAGCAGTTACCAAGGACAGGGATACACTGAAGCTTTCTTT
D gene: TRBD1
V gene: TRBV6-5
J gene: TRBJ1-1
clone size: NA

CDR3 protein: CASSTRDRGTGELFF
CDR3 DNA: TGTGCCAGCAGCACCCGGGACAGGGGTACCGGGGAGCTGTTTTTT
D gene: TRBD1
V gene: TRBV7-6
J gene: TRBJ2-2
clone size: NA

CDR3 protein: CASSSGRGGSTDTQYF
CDR3 DNA: TGTGCCAGCAGCTCTGGTAGGGGGGGCAGCACAGATACGCAGTATTTT
D gene: NA
V gene: TRBV7-2
J gene: TRBJ2-3
clone size: once

CDR3 protein: CASSTTSGGNTGELFF
CDR3 DNA: TGTGCCAGCAGCACTACTAGCGGGGGGAACACCGGGGAGCTGTTTTTT
D gene: TRBD2
V gene: TRBV7-9
J gene: TRBJ2-2
clone size: NA

CDR3 protein: CASSLRRGATDTQYF
CDR3 DNA: TGTGCCAGCAGCTTGCGGCGGGGGGCCACAGATACGCAGTATTTT
D gene: TRBD2
V gene: TRBV5-4
J gene: TRBJ2-3
clone size: NA